The rows below give T cell receptor beta chains drawn from one sample of a study of T-cell reconstitution after alpha-beta-depleted transplantation in children. TCRdb reprocessed the PCR reads with MiXCR, giving one entry per CDR3 protein. The sample consists of approximately 400,000 distinct CDR3 sequences, about 17% of them appearing once. The source material was PBMCs, mostly from graft donor cells, sampled 360 days after TCRalphabeta/CD19-depleted stem cell transplant. The receptors here all came from a boy in the first two years of life who had a stem cell transplant for Wiskott-Aldrich syndrome, so the T cells may come from the graft donor. Both conserved end residues are part of each CDR3. D genes are given only for firm matches. Clone size is shown for a subset of rows, as once, few, many or a class of expanded clone.

V	J	D	size	CDR3	DNA
TRBV18	TRBJ2-2	NA	NA	CASSPTLLAGELFF	TGTGCCAGCTCACCGACTCTCCTCGCCGGGGAGCTGTTTTTT
TRBV20-1	TRBJ2-3	NA	NA	CSVNTLRSIGRLSTDTQYF	TGCAGTGTCAATACACTCCGGAGTATTGGGAGGCTTAGCACAGATACGCAGTATTTT
TRBV5-1	TRBJ2-2	TRBD1	few	CASSLYWGPGQGNTGELFF	TGCGCCAGCAGCTTGTATTGGGGACCGGGACAGGGGAACACCGGGGAGCTGTTTTTT
TRBV12-3/TRBV12-4	TRBJ1-1	NA	NA	CASSLSASGNTEAFF	TGTGCCAGCAGTTTAAGCGCCAGCGGGAACACTGAAGCTTTCTTT
TRBV24-1	TRBJ2-3	NA	few	CATSDLPGTPSGDTQYF	TGTGCCACCAGTGATTTACCCGGGACACCCTCGGGAGATACGCAGTATTTT
TRBV5-4	TRBJ1-2	TRBD1	NA	CASSAWTGGNYGYTF	TGTGCCAGCAGCGCCTGGACAGGGGGCAACTATGGCTACACCTTC
TRBV5-1	TRBJ2-2	NA	few	CASSTQWGGAGELFF	TGCGCCAGCAGCACCCAGTGGGGAGGTGCCGGGGAGCTGTTTTTT
TRBV3-1	TRBJ2-7	NA	NA	CASSQDGGWVFGQYF	TGTGCCAGCAGCCAAGACGGTGGATGGGTCTTTGGGCAGTACTTC
TRBV24-1	TRBJ2-5	NA	few	CATQREETQYF	TGTGCCACCCAGAGGGAAGAGACCCAGTACTTC
TRBV20-1	TRBJ2-5	NA	few	CSAHLETQYF	TGCAGTGCTCACCTGGAGACCCAGTACTTC
TRBV9	TRBJ2-3	NA	NA	CASSARGAADTQYF	TGTGCCAGCAGCGCCCGGGGGGCCGCCGATACGCAGTATTTT
TRBV29-1	TRBJ1-1	NA	NA	CSVVQGWNTEAFF	TGCAGCGTTGTCCAAGGGTGGAACACTGAAGCTTTCTTT
TRBV6-1	TRBJ1-4	NA	NA	CASSEVGPAEGLFF	TGTGCCAGCAGTGAAGTAGGACCCGCAGAAGGGCTGTTTTTT
TRBV27	TRBJ1-2	NA	few	CASSLMGRGGAHTF	TGTGCCAGCAGTTTAATGGGTAGGGGGGGTGCCCACACCTTC
TRBV11-2	TRBJ2-3	TRBD2	few	CASSFLTGTSGRGRADTQYF	TGTGCCAGCAGCTTCCTAACCGGGACTAGCGGGAGGGGGAGGGCGGATACGCAGTATTTT